This TCR beta chain was identified in a study of blood T cell repertoires in COVID-19. Study-wide background: The samples span acute and convalescent COVID-19 from the United States, Italy and Spain. From T cells, B-cell-depleted T cells, or PBMCs came the material, which was cDNA or gDNA.

The junction had 5 bases not matched to a gene; V was cut back by 6 bases and J by 3 bases. In germline, CDR1 is KGHSH, CDR2 LQKENI. This CDR3 contains 14 residues. Authors' analysis steps: Reference gene primer amplification gave estimated nucleated cell counts. The table came from immunoSEQ multiplex PCR; TCRdb's copy has only in-frame clones and leaves some out. The V and J calls and clone size are taken from that table; D and trimming were inferred from the DNA. Here the sample spans about 49,000 clones, about 85% being singletons. The chain joins TRBV18 to TRBJ1-3, with 7 bases aligning to TRBD1. What was sequenced was peripheral blood. The TCR was taken from a man aged 35 to 55 with active COVID-19. In DNA form, the CDR3 reads TGTGCCAGCTCGCCGACAGGGAATGGAAACACCATATATTTT. Protein sequence: CASSPTGNGNTIYF.